These 30 T cell receptor beta chains share one sample of origin, sequenced in a study of blood T cells in healthy people across ages. A second PCR, run for roughly 7 to 12 cycles, used a sample-barcoded 5' primer plus a J-beta primer mix. TCRdb recomputed calls from the 5' RACE reads with MiXCR, one row per CDR3 protein. The sample includes 700,000 or so distinct CDR3 sequences, 40% to 50% seen only once; the top ten take about 32%. The sequenced sample was blood. Receptors originate from a man older than 75 in good health.

About this clonotype itself: The junction departs from germline at one end; a sequencing error may be responsible. This chain uses TRBV20-1 with TRBJ2-2, with 8 nucleotides matching TRBD2. Per the germline V gene, CDR1 is DFQATT and CDR2 is SNEGSKA (reference sequence). This CDR3 has 14 residues. The CDR3 loop reads CGARLARGTGELFF. Written as DNA, the CDR3 is TGCGGTGCTAGACTAGCGCGGGGCACCGGGGAGCTGTTTTTT.

CDR3 DNA: TGTGCCAGCAGCTCCCAGGGACTAGCGGGGCCTGGGCAGTTCTTC. Amino acid sequence: CASSSQGLAGPGQFF. V is TRBV7-9 and J is TRBJ2-1; TRBD2 aligns across 13 bases. Germline CDR1 and CDR2: SEHNR and FQNEAQ (reference sequence). V lost 4 bases, J lost 12 bases, and 9 bases stayed unmatched. The CDR3 covers 15 residues. Full variable domain (missing parts from reference TRBV7-9 and TRBJ2-1): DTGVSQNPRHKITKRGQNVTFRCDPISEHNRLYWYRQTLGQGPEFLTYFQNEAQLEKSRLLSDRFSAERPKGSFSTLEIQRTEQGDSAMYLCASSSQGLAGPGQFFGPGTRLTVL.

In the case of this clonotype: With a much larger clone just one base away, this may be a read error. The J gene is TRBJ2-3, the V gene TRBV29-1; no reliable D call. This CDR3 spans 13 amino acids. CDR1 SQVTM and CDR2 ANQGSEA come from the germline V gene. CDR3 nucleotide sequence: TGCAGCGTTGCCGCAGACACCACAGATACGCGGTATTTT. As protein: CSVAADTTDTRYF.

The chain has TRBV7-9 and TRBJ1-4; the D gene is possibly TRBD1 (6 bases). CDR1 and CDR2 from the germline V gene are SEHNR and FQNEAQ (reference sequence). There are 15 residues in the CDR3. Trimming shortened V by 4 bases and J by 8 bases, and 17 bases separated the two germline ends. The CDR3 loop reads CASSSGWGASEKLFF. The CDR3 DNA reads TGTGCCAGCAGCTCCGGGTGGGGGGCAAGCGAAAAACTGTTTTTT.

The V and J genes are TRBV12-3 or TRBV12-4 and TRBJ2-1, with TRBD2 matching over 11 bases. J gave up 3 bases and V 5 bases, and 9 bases lay outside the gene matches. The CDR3 covers 17 residues. The CDR3 DNA is TGTGCCAGCAGTCAAAAACTAGCGGGAGCATACTACAATGAGCAGTTCTTC. It codes for CASSQKLAGAYYNEQFF.

This chain links TRBV20-1 with TRBJ1-4; TRBD1 might be the D (5 bases). This CDR3 is built from 15 residues. The germline V gene encodes CDR1 DFQATT and CDR2 SNEGSKA (reference sequence). Trimming removed 2 bases at V and 8 bases at J, with 18 bases between. CDR3 region: CSARTGGTLGEKLFF. CDR3 sequence (DNA): TGCAGTGCTAGAACGGGGGGAACCCTAGGGGAAAAACTGTTTTTT.

The rearrangement uses TRBV14 and TRBJ2-7, with D possibly matching TRBD1 (6 bases). Trimming removed 2 bases from V and 3 bases from J, with 14 bases in between. Germline values: CDR1 SGHDN, CDR2 FVKESK. The CDR3 consists of 15 residues. The CDR3 is CASSQTRQEGYEQYF. CDR3 nucleotides: TGTGCCAGCAGCCAAACTCGACAGGAAGGCTACGAGCAGTACTTC.

The chain couples TRBV20-1 to TRBJ1-1; D call uncertain. The CDR3 is 11 residues long. Germline CDR1 and CDR2: DFQATT and SNEGSKA (reference sequence). Trimming removed 6 bases at V and 2 bases at J, with 7 bases between. The CDR3 loop is CSAPDNTEAFF. CDR3 sequence (DNA): TGCAGTGCGCCGGACAACACTGAAGCTTTCTTT.

The chain uses TRBV14 and TRBJ2-1; weak D call: TRBD2 (7 bases). The CDR3 loop spans 15 amino acids. Germline CDR1 is SGHDN and CDR2 is FVKESK. V lost 4 bases and J lost 6, with 16 bases in between. The CDR3 spells CASSRAGGGGNEQFF. CDR3 coding DNA: TGTGCCAGCAGCCGGGCCGGGGGCGGGGGCAATGAGCAGTTCTTC. The entire variable domain, with the rest obtained from reference TRBV14 and TRBJ2-1, is as follows: EAGVTQFPSHSVIEKGQTVTLRCDPISGHDNLYWYRRVMGKEIKFLLHFVKESKQDESGMPNNRFLAERTGGTYSTLKVQPAELEDSGVYFCASSRAGGGGNEQFFGPGTRLTVL.

In this sample, this clonotype turned up a few times. The rearrangement joins TRBV6-6 to TRBJ2-5; the match to TRBD2 covers 8 bases. The CDR3 has 15 amino acids. V trimming: 4 bases; J trimming: 3 bases; junction bases outside the gene matches: 7. Germline V gene sequence: CDR1 MNHNY, CDR2 SVGAGI (reference sequence). The CDR3 DNA reads TGTGCCAGCAGTTTCCGGAGTAGCGGGGAAGAGACCCAGTACTTC. It translates to CASSFRSSGEETQYF.

This sequence joins TRBV12-3 or TRBV12-4 and TRBJ2-7; D remains unclear. V lost 2 bases to trimming and J lost 4 bases, with 9 bases between them. CDR3 length: 13 amino acids. The CDR3 here is CASSLQDLYEQYF. In DNA form, the CDR3 reads TGTGCCAGCAGTTTACAGGACCTTTACGAGCAGTACTTC.

The V and J genes are TRBV11-2 and TRBJ2-7; D is unresolved. Per germline, CDR1 SGHAT and CDR2 FQNNGV. With 1 base removed from V and 0 bases from J, the gap between germline ends came to 19 bases. CDR3 length: 18 residues. As DNA, the CDR3 is TGTGCCAGCAGCTTAGTGTCGAATATGGGCGCAGCCTCCTACGAGCAGTACTTC. This sequence encodes CASSLVSNMGAASYEQYF. The complete variable domain, with remaining parts taken from reference TRBV11-2 and TRBJ2-7, reads EAGVAQSPRYKIIEKRQSVAFWCNPISGHATLYWYQQILGQGPKLLIQFQNNGVVDDSQLPKDRFSAERLKGVDSTLKIQPAKLEDSAVYLCASSLVSNMGAASYEQYFGPGTRLTVT.

The chain couples TRBV12-3 or TRBV12-4 to TRBJ2-1; 10 nucleotides agree with TRBD2. The J segment lost 10 bases and the V segment lost 6 bases, leaving 9 bases of the junction unmatched. This CDR3 region has 14 residues. The DNA of the CDR3 is TGTGCCAGCAGCCTAGCGGGAGAATCCTACGAGCAGTTCTTC. Protein: CASSLAGESYEQFF.

Only a few counts were recorded for this clonotype. V is TRBV12-3 or TRBV12-4 and J is TRBJ1-5; no firm D call. Trimming shortened V by 5 bases and J by 7 bases, and 15 bases separated the two germline ends. The CDR3 runs to 14 residues. CDR3 region: CASSLFGLGQPQHF. In DNA form, the CDR3 reads TGTGCCAGCAGTCTCTTTGGGCTAGGGCAGCCCCAGCATTTT.

This chain joins TRBV7-3 and TRBJ2-1; 7 bases fit TRBD2. Trimming cost V 3 bases and J 9 bases; bases outside gene matches: 5. The CDR3 runs to 13 residues. Germline V lookup: CDR1 SGHTA, CDR2 FQGTGA. The DNA of the CDR3 is TGTGCCAGCAGCTTGACTAGCCGCGGTGAGCAGTTCTTC. This encodes CASSLTSRGEQFF.

The chain is built from TRBV20-1 and TRBJ2-3, with D possibly called TRBD1 or TRBD2 (5 bases each). The V and J ends lost 4 bases and 1 base respectively, with 15 bases between them. The CDR3 is 15 amino acids. Germline values: CDR1 DFQATT, CDR2 SNEGSKA (reference sequence). In DNA form, the CDR3 reads TGCAGTGCTACCGTAGCGACAGCGCGCACAGATACGCAGTATTTT. Residues: CSATVATARTDTQYF.

This clonotype was observed a handful of times. The V gene is TRBV6-2 or TRBV6-3, the J gene TRBJ2-3; no reliable D call. CDR1 is MNHEY and CDR2 is SVGEGT in the germline V gene. Trimming cost V 6 bases and J 5 bases, with 6 bases left between them. There are 11 residues in the CDR3. Written as DNA, the CDR3 is TGTGCCAGCAGATTTGGAGATACGCAGTATTTT. This encodes CASRFGDTQYF.

This chain links TRBV3-1 with TRBJ1-6; D is uncertain. Germline V gives CDR1 LGHDT, CDR2 YNNKEL (reference sequence). The CDR3 consists of 13 residues. Trimming took off 1 base at V and 10 bases at J, with 8 bases between the two ends. The CDR3 region is CASSQVSQSPLHF. The CDR3 DNA reads TGTGCCAGCAGCCAAGTAAGCCAATCACCCCTCCACTTT.

This clonotype was picked up a small number of times. This chain joins TRBV7-6 and TRBJ2-4, with D perhaps matching TRBD1 (8 bases). Per the germline V gene, CDR1 is SGHVS and CDR2 is FNYEAQ. The CDR3 extends over 16 amino acids. V dropped 5 bases and J dropped 4 bases, with 18 bases sitting between them. The CDR3 coding sequence is TGTGCCAGCAGCCTAACAGGGGGGGACAGGAAAAACATTCAGTACTTC. It translates to CASSLTGGDRKNIQYF.

J is TRBJ2-5 and V is TRBV29-1; D ambiguous. The V end lost 5 bases, the J end lost 3 bases, and 10 bases lay between the germline ends. The germline V gene encodes CDR1 SQVTM and CDR2 ANQGSEA. CDR3 size: 12 residues. This CDR3 is CSVTSKKETQYF. CDR3 DNA: TGCAGCGTTACCTCCAAAAAAGAGACCCAGTACTTC.

CDR3 sequence reads: CASSQTGTGGWTEAFF. The CDR3 coding sequence is TGTGCCAGCAGTCAAACCGGGACAGGGGGCTGGACTGAAGCTTTCTTT. V and J are TRBV6-5 and TRBJ1-1; 12 bases line up with TRBD1. The CDR3 spans 16 residues. The germline V gene has CDR1 MNHEY and CDR2 SVGAGI. J gave up 5 bases and V 5 bases, and 9 bases lay outside the gene matches.

V is TRBV12-3 or TRBV12-4 and J is TRBJ1-1; D gene unclear. Trimming shortened V by 1 base and J by 3 bases, and 9 bases separated the two germline ends. The length of the CDR3 is 14 residues. The CDR3 sequence: CASSLDVSDTEAFF. CDR3 in DNA: TGTGCCAGCAGTTTAGACGTCAGCGACACTGAAGCTTTCTTT.

This chain connects TRBV20-1 to TRBJ1-6, with D perhaps TRBD1 (6 bases). Germline values: CDR1 DFQATT, CDR2 SNEGSKA (reference sequence). Trimming took 6 bases from V and 5 from J, leaving 14 bases between them. The CDR3 length is 14 residues. The CDR3 region is CSAGTWENNSPLHF. In nucleotides, the CDR3 is TGCAGTGCAGGGACATGGGAGAATAATTCACCCCTCCACTTT.

This clonotype was counted between two and nine times. V gene TRBV5-1 combines with J gene TRBJ1-4, with 9 bases fitting TRBD1. Germline CDR1 is SGHRS and CDR2 is YFSETQ. This CDR3 is built from 15 residues. Unmatched junction bases numbered 1, after V lost 0 bases and J lost 4 bases. In DNA, the CDR3 is TGCGCCAGCAGCTTGGGGACAGGGGATAATGAAAAACTGTTTTTT. The encoded protein is CASSLGTGDNEKLFF.

This clonotype was counted only a few times. This rearrangement joins TRBV21-1 to TRBJ1-5. TRBV21-1 is assigned pseudogene status. The CDR3 spans 19 residues. CDR3 amino acids: CASSKGVGLGGEGNQPQHF. The CDR3 DNA follows: TGTGCCAGCAGCAAAGGAGTGGGTCTGGGAGGGGAAGGGAATCAGCCCCAGCATTTT.

This chain links TRBV27 with TRBJ2-1; tentative D call: TRBD2 (7 bases). V was shortened by 3 bases and J by 6 bases, with 21 bases between the two germline ends. Germline assignment: CDR1 MNHEY and CDR2 SMNVEV (reference sequence). The CDR3 sequence is 17 residues long. DNA for the CDR3: TGTGCCAGCAGTTTTTGGGGGGGGGCCTTAGGGTTCAATGAGCAGTTCTTC. It codes for CASSFWGGALGFNEQFF.

Details on this clonotype: Its ends do not fully match the called genes, so a read error is possible. The chain has TRBV6-1 and TRBJ2-3; 11 bases match TRBD2. CDR1 MNHNS and CDR2 SASEGT come from the germline V gene. The CDR3 loop spans 17 amino acids. CDR3 nucleotide sequence: TGTGCCAGCAGTCAACCGGGGCTAGCGGGGGGCACATATACGCAGTATTTT. It is translated as CASSQPGLAGGTYTQYF.

This clonotype has just a few counts. The chain couples TRBV6-1 to TRBJ2-3; D not resolved. V lost 2 bases and J lost 2, with 11 bases in between. CDR1 and CDR2 (germline): MNHNS, SASEGT. The CDR3 totals 15 residues. The CDR3 region is CASSESQANTDTQYF. CDR3 bases: TGTGCCAGCAGTGAAAGCCAGGCCAACACAGATACGCAGTATTTT.

This clonotype was counted between two and nine times. The rearrangement uses TRBV7-2 and TRBJ2-3, with D hard to call. The CDR3 sequence is 14 residues long. V lost 3 bases and J 4 bases, leaving 11 bases between the germline ends. Germline CDR1 is SGHTA and CDR2 is FQGNSA. CDR3 DNA: TGTGCCAGCAGCTTCCCTGGTGCCCCAGATACGCAGTATTTT. Its protein product is CASSFPGAPDTQYF.

The rearrangement uses TRBV29-1 and TRBJ1-2; D remains unclear. The CDR3 consists of 11 residues. Trimming took 3 bases from V and 4 from J, leaving 6 bases between them. The germline gives CDR1 SQVTM, CDR2 ANQGSEA. The CDR3 region has the DNA TGCAGCGTTGAGACTGGCTATGGCTACACCTTC. Its translation: CSVETGYGYTF.